These 21 T cell receptor beta chains share one sample of origin, sequenced in a study of cytomegalovirus exposure and HLA in healthy donors. The primer mix had 60 Vbeta and 13 Jbeta primers. This table comes from immunoSEQ multiplex PCR, and its TCRdb copy is limited to in-frame clones, with some not included. This table holds about 180,000 clones, roughly 75% found once. Sequencing was done on a sample of PBMCs. The receptors come from a man between 35 and 55 years old in good health and CMV-seronegative.

The V call is TRBV5-6, the J call TRBJ2-7; the D gene is possibly TRBD1 (6 bases). The CDR3 length is 16 residues. Trimming shortened V by 2 bases and J by 1 base, and 16 bases separated the two germline ends. Germline V gene data show CDR1 as SGHDT and CDR2 as YYEEEE. The CDR3 DNA sequence: TGTGCCAGCAGCTTTAGGGTAACGGGACAATCCTACGAGCAGTACTTC. Its protein product is CASSFRVTGQSYEQYF. The full variable domain, its missing parts supplied by reference TRBV5-6 and TRBJ2-7, is DAGVTQSPTHLIKTRGQQVTLRCSPKSGHDTVSWYQQALGQGPQFIFQYYEEEERQRGNFPDRFSGHQFPNYSSELNVNALLLGDSALYLCASSFRVTGQSYEQYFGPGTRLTVT.

This clone was seen a few times. V usage is TRBV4-1 and J usage is TRBJ1-1; 8 bases match TRBD1. V was clipped by 6 bases and J by 8 bases; unmatched bases: 14. Germline assignment: CDR1 MGHRA and CDR2 YSYEKL. The CDR3 is made up of 15 amino acids. The CDR3 sequence: CASRQPDRGSSEAFF. Here the CDR3 DNA reads TGCGCCAGCAGGCAACCAGACAGGGGATCGTCAGAAGCTTTCTTT.

The chain recombines TRBV18 with TRBJ1-1; 8 positions match TRBD1. With 3 bases clipped from V and 4 bases from J, the junction kept 4 bases outside the gene matches. CDR3 length: 14 amino acids. CDR1 KGHSH and CDR2 LQKENI come from the germline V gene. The CDR3 region is CASSPTGDLTEAFF. Here the CDR3 DNA reads TGTGCCAGCTCACCGACAGGGGACCTCACTGAAGCTTTCTTT.

DNA of the CDR3: TGTGCCAGCAGCCAAGATGTGGGGGCAGGTGAAAAACTGTTTTTT. Amino acid sequence: CASSQDVGAGEKLFF. The rearrangement links TRBV14 to TRBJ1-4; maybe TRBD1 (6 bases). This CDR3 contains 15 residues. V lost 0 bases, J lost 7 bases, and 12 bases lay in between. Germline loops: CDR1 SGHDN, CDR2 FVKESK.

The V gene is TRBV5-1, the J gene TRBJ2-7, with 9 bases lining up with TRBD1. Trimming took 6 bases from V and 7 from J; bases not matched to a gene: 11. Germline CDR1 SGHRS, CDR2 YFSETQ. The CDR3 is made up of 14 amino acids. The CDR3 region is CASNLGQGMGEQYF. CDR3 coding DNA: TGCGCCAGCAATCTAGGACAGGGGATGGGGGAGCAGTACTTC. The full variable domain, its missing parts supplied by reference TRBV5-1 and TRBJ2-7, is KAGVTQTPRYLIKTRGQQVTLSCSPISGHRSVSWYQQTPGQGLQFLFEYFSETQRNKGNFPGRFSGRQFSNSRSEMNVSTLELGDSALYLCASNLGQGMGEQYFGPGTRLTVT.

The rearrangement links TRBV5-4 to TRBJ2-2; weak D call: TRBD2 (5 bases). Trimming removed 4 bases at V and 1 base at J, with 11 bases between. The CDR3 length is 15 residues. Germline V gene sequence: CDR1 SGHNT, CDR2 YYREEE (reference sequence). The DNA for the CDR3 is TGTGCCAGCAGCATAGACGGAGGGAACACCGGGGAGCTGTTTTTT. Translating gives CASSIDGGNTGELFF. Full variable domain (outside the CDR3, taken from reference TRBV5-4 and TRBJ2-2): ETGVTQSPTHLIKTRGQQVTLRCSSQSGHNTVSWYQQALGQGPQFIFQYYREEENGRGNFPPRFSGLQFPNYSSELNVNALELDDSALYLCASSIDGGNTGELFFGEGSRLTVL.

The rearrangement uses TRBV2 and TRBJ1-1; possibly TRBD1 for D (6 bases). The V end was cut by 6 bases, the J end by 7 bases, with 12 bases between. Germline CDR1 SNHLY, CDR2 FYNNEI. The CDR3 extends over 12 amino acids. The CDR3, as DNA: TGTGCCAGCAGAGGGGGGGGAAGTGAAGCTTTCTTT. Its protein product is CASRGGGSEAFF.

The J gene is TRBJ1-5, the V gene TRBV6-5; a weak D match, TRBD1 (5 bases). This CDR3 comprises 15 residues. Trimming took off 5 bases at V and 0 bases at J, with 11 bases between the two ends. In germline, CDR1 is MNHEY, CDR2 SVGAGI. The DNA of the CDR3 is TGTGCCAGCAGTCCCGGGGGGTATAGCAATCAGCCCCAGCATTTT. Translating it yields CASSPGGYSNQPQHF.

The V gene is TRBV7-2, the J gene TRBJ2-5; D is ambiguous. CDR1 is SGHTA, CDR2 FQGNSA, per germline. The CDR3 covers 14 residues. V was clipped by 4 bases and J by 4 bases, with 13 bases between them. This CDR3 reads CASSSPGGRETQYF. CDR3 nucleotides: TGTGCCAGCAGCTCGCCCGGCGGCAGAGAGACCCAGTACTTC.

The V gene is TRBV7-9, the J gene TRBJ2-7, with 9 bases fitting TRBD1. Germline V gene data show CDR1 as SEHNR and CDR2 as FQNEAQ (reference sequence). J gave up 3 bases and V 5 bases, and 11 bases lay outside the gene matches. This CDR3 has 16 amino acids. Here the CDR3 DNA reads TGTGCCAGCAGCATTATTCCGGGACAGGGCCTCTACGAGCAGTACTTC. Residues: CASSIIPGQGLYEQYF.

This clone has just a few counts. The chain is built from TRBV4-3 and TRBJ1-2; TRBD1 might be the D (6 bases). The V gene lost 4 bases and the J gene lost 2 bases, with 8 bases spanning the gap. The CDR3 is made up of 13 amino acids. In germline, CDR1 is LGHNA, CDR2 YSLEER. The CDR3 loop reads CASSLDRNYGYTF. The CDR3 DNA reads TGCGCCAGCAGCCTTGACAGGAACTATGGCTACACCTTC.

This chain joins TRBV6-1 and TRBJ1-5, with D unclear. The germline V gene has CDR1 MNHNS and CDR2 SASEGT. The CDR3 extends over 14 amino acids. Trimming pared 5 bases from V and 0 bases from J, leaving 8 bases between. CDR3 region: CASSRSISNQPQHF. The CDR3 nucleotides read TGTGCCAGCAGTCGGTCCATTAGCAATCAGCCCCAGCATTTT.

This clone has only one observation. V and J are TRBV7-3 and TRBJ2-3; 7 bases agree with TRBD2. The CDR3 totals 16 residues. Trimming cost V 3 bases and J 1 base; bases outside gene matches: 7. Germline-derived CDR1 and CDR2 are SGHTA and FQGTGA. This CDR3 reads CASSFGGSVGTDTQYF. Written as DNA, the CDR3 is TGTGCCAGCAGCTTCGGCGGGAGTGTCGGCACAGATACGCAGTATTTT.

The sample holds a few counts of this clone. The genes are TRBV6-4 and TRBJ1-5; possible D gene TRBD1, 6 bases. The CDR3 consists of 15 residues. Deletions cut 6 bases from V and 3 bases from J, with 15 bases between. Germline V gene lookup returns CDR1 MRHNA and CDR2 SNTAGT. CDR3 nucleotides: TGTGCCAGCAGGACCGGGACACTTCTCAATCAGCCCCAGCATTTT. Encoded protein: CASRTGTLLNQPQHF.

The chain joins TRBV9 to TRBJ2-7, with 14 bases matching TRBD2. Germline V gene sequence: CDR1 SGDLS, CDR2 YYNGEE. The CDR3 sequence is 14 residues long. Unmatched junction bases numbered 8, after V lost 5 bases and J lost 10 bases. This CDR3 reads CASRTSGGALVQYF. CDR3 sequence (DNA): TGTGCCAGCAGGACTAGCGGGGGGGCCTTAGTTCAGTACTTC.

This rearrangement joins TRBV4-1 to TRBJ2-5, with TRBD1 matching over 7 bases. Germline assignment: CDR1 MGHRA and CDR2 YSYEKL. This CDR3 spans 15 amino acids. V lost 4 bases to trimming and J lost 0 bases; unmatched junction nucleotides: 5. Here the CDR3 DNA reads TGCGCCAGCAGCCTGACAGGGACCTACCAAGAGACCCAGTACTTC. It encodes CASSLTGTYQETQYF.

This clone came up once. This chain uses TRBV30 with TRBJ2-7, with D maybe TRBD2 (6 bases). Germline V CDR1 and CDR2: GTSNPN, SVGIG (reference sequence). Trimming took 4 bases from V and 2 from J, leaving 15 bases between them. This CDR3 has 14 amino acids. DNA for the CDR3: TGTGCCTGGATTGCTAGCGCGAGGCCCTACGAGCAGTACTTC. This encodes CAWIASARPYEQYF.

The chain has TRBV19 and TRBJ1-2, with D possibly being TRBD1 (5 bases). Trimming removed 5 bases from V and 2 bases from J, with 15 bases in between. This CDR3 is 15 amino acids long. Per the germline V gene, CDR1 is LNHDA and CDR2 is SQIVND (reference sequence). Here the CDR3 reads CASSAPGEGNYGYTF. In DNA form, the CDR3 reads TGTGCCAGTAGTGCCCCGGGAGAGGGGAACTATGGCTACACCTTC.

The rearrangement uses TRBV4-1 and TRBJ1-5; D possibly corresponds to TRBD1 (5 bases). V was trimmed by 1 base and J by 4 bases, leaving 11 bases between them. Germline-derived CDR1 and CDR2 are MGHRA and YSYEKL. The CDR3 length is 15 residues. In nucleotides, the CDR3 is TGCGCCAGCAGCCAAGCGTTTCAGGGTAATCAGCCCCAGCATTTT. Translated, it gives CASSQAFQGNQPQHF.

The chain carries TRBV6-5 and TRBJ2-7; the D gene is possibly TRBD1 (5 bases). Germline values: CDR1 MNHEY, CDR2 SVGAGI. Trimming cost V 0 bases and J 3 bases, with 12 bases left between them. This CDR3 has 15 amino acids. The CDR3: CASSYSIQGIYEQYF. The CDR3 bases are TGTGCCAGCAGTTACTCGATTCAGGGTATCTACGAGCAGTACTTC.

This clone was observed a few times. V and J are TRBV10-3 and TRBJ1-2, with a tentative D call TRBD1 (6 bases). The CDR3 spans 18 residues. V lost 4 bases to trimming and J lost 3 bases, with 24 bases between them. Germline V gene lookup returns CDR1 ENHRY and CDR2 SYGVKD. CDR3 sequence: CAISGSGSWGRYDYGYTF. The CDR3 nucleotides read TGTGCCATCAGTGGGTCTGGTTCATGGGGGCGTTATGACTATGGCTACACCTTC.